This entry lists 11 T cell receptor beta chains sequenced from one sample in a study of T cell responses to AZD1222 COVID-19 vaccine. Sequenced by immunoSEQ multiplex PCR; TCRdb stores in-frame clones only, minus some. The sample records under 150,000 clones, roughly 88% being singletons. Sample: peripheral blood, taken on day 0 of AZD1222 vaccination. The receptors stem from an adult in good health.

This sequence joins TRBV29-1 and TRBJ1-2, with unresolved D. V lost 5 bases and J 0 bases, leaving 10 bases between the germline ends. This CDR3 has 13 residues. Germline lookup yields CDR1 SQVTM and CDR2 ANQGSEA. The CDR3 DNA reads TGCAGCGTTTCAGTCTCGCCTAACTATGGCTACACCTTC. Protein sequence: CSVSVSPNYGYTF.

This chain uses TRBV7-9 with TRBJ1-1, with TRBD1 matching 8 bases. The germline gives CDR1 SEHNR, CDR2 FQNEAQ (reference sequence). The CDR3 contains 15 residues. Trimming at V came to 5 bases and at J to 1 base, leaving 6 bases not matched to a gene. The CDR3 region is CASSPRGQANTEAFF. In DNA, the CDR3 is TGTGCCAGCAGCCCGAGGGGACAGGCGAACACTGAAGCTTTCTTT. The variable domain in full, with the rest retrieved from reference TRBV7-9 and TRBJ1-1, is DTGVSQNPRHKITKRGQNVTFRCDPISEHNRLYWYRQTLGQGPEFLTYFQNEAQLEKSRLLSDRFSAERPKGSFSTLEIQRTEQGDSAMYLCASSPRGQANTEAFFGQGTRLTVV.

The chain recombines TRBV5-7 with TRBJ2-1, with D perhaps TRBD1 (5 bases). TRBV5-7 is an open reading frame whose function is uncertain. CDR3 length: 15 amino acids. Trimming removed 4 bases at V and 5 bases at J, with 16 bases between. The CDR3 is CASSARTQAHNEQFF. The CDR3 coding sequence is TGTGCCAGCAGCGCCAGGACACAAGCTCACAATGAGCAGTTCTTC.

The chain uses TRBV7-8 and TRBJ2-2; D perhaps matches TRBD1 (6 bases). Germline-derived CDR1 and CDR2 are SGHVS and FQNEAQ. The CDR3 consists of 15 residues. The V end was cut by 6 bases, the J end by 7 bases, with 18 bases between. CDR3 nucleotide sequence: TGTGCCAGCAGGCGAACAGGGAGCGAAGGCGGGGAGCTGTTTTTT. This translates into CASRRTGSEGGELFF.

This chain uses TRBV5-1 with TRBJ1-3; D is possibly TRBD1 (5 bases). The CDR3 has 13 residues. V dropped 2 bases and J dropped 4 bases, with 7 bases sitting between them. Germline CDR1 is SGHRS and CDR2 is YFSETQ. CDR3 DNA: TGCGCCAGCAGCTTTCAGGGCGGAAACACCATATATTTT. It encodes CASSFQGGNTIYF.

For the CDR3, the DNA is TGTGCCAGCAGCTTCGGGACTAGATCAGATACGCAGTATTTT. It codes for CASSFGTRSDTQYF. The V call is TRBV5-6, the J call TRBJ2-3; 8 positions agree with TRBD2. V was pared by 2 bases and J by 4 bases, with 3 bases of the junction left unmatched. The germline V gene encodes CDR1 SGHDT and CDR2 YYEEEE. The length of the CDR3 is 14 residues.

This chain links TRBV25-1 with TRBJ1-2; D perhaps matches TRBD1 (5 bases). Germline V lookup: CDR1 MGHDK, CDR2 SYGVNS. This CDR3 is built from 13 residues. V dropped 8 bases and J dropped 2 bases, with 12 bases sitting between them. The CDR3 coding sequence is TGTGCCAGCGGGGGACTCTTGAACTATGGCTACACCTTC. Its protein is CASGGLLNYGYTF.

The chain has TRBV7-2 and TRBJ1-3; D is undetermined. Germline lookup yields CDR1 SGHTA and CDR2 FQGNSA. V gave up 6 bases and J gave up 0 bases, with 6 bases separating them. The CDR3 runs 13 residues. The CDR3 is CASRPSSGNTIYF. Here the CDR3 DNA reads TGTGCCAGCAGACCAAGCTCTGGAAACACCATATATTTT.

The chain has TRBV7-2 and TRBJ2-3, with D possibly being TRBD2 (6 bases). CDR3 length equals 15 residues. The germline CDR1 and CDR2 sequences are SGHTA and FQGNSA. V was cut by 5 bases and J by 8 bases, with 20 bases left in between. DNA for the CDR3: TGTGCCAGCAGCCGCCCGGGAGTACCGTCTGGTACGCAGTATTTT. As protein: CASSRPGVPSGTQYF.

The V and J genes are TRBV14 and TRBJ1-4; a possible D gene is TRBD1 (6 bases). CDR3 length: 14 amino acids. Trimming took 5 bases from V and 6 from J, leaving 13 bases between them. Germline-derived CDR1 and CDR2 are SGHDN and FVKESK. In nucleotides, the CDR3 is TGTGCCAGCAGCTCCTGGGGGCTCGATGAAAAACTGTTTTTT. It translates to CASSSWGLDEKLFF.

This rearrangement joins TRBV19 to TRBJ2-7; 9 positions agree with TRBD1. V shed 3 bases, J shed 2 bases, and the junction held 8 bases outside the gene matches. From germline, CDR1 is LNHDA and CDR2 SQIVND (reference sequence). The CDR3 consists of 16 residues. This chain's CDR3 is CASSIKGQGEPYEQYF. The CDR3 coding sequence is TGTGCCAGTAGTATCAAGGGACAGGGCGAACCCTACGAGCAGTACTTC.